Below, 32 T cell receptor beta chains from the same sample are listed, as sequenced in a study of blood T cell repertoires in COVID-19. The table came from immunoSEQ multiplex PCR; TCRdb's copy has only in-frame clones and leaves some out. This table has around 260,000 clones, approximately 80% appearing once. Sequenced: peripheral blood. Every receptor here comes from a man aged 55 to 69 with acute or convalescent COVID-19.

V and J are TRBV7-9 and TRBJ1-6; 10 bases map to TRBD1. This CDR3 has 15 residues. CDR1 SEHNR and CDR2 FQNEAQ come from the germline V gene (reference sequence). Germline trimming cut 5 bases from V and 7 bases from J; bases unmatched to any gene: 5. The CDR3 spells CASSAGQGLNSPLHF. The CDR3 nucleotides read TGTGCCAGCAGCGCGGGACAGGGGTTAAATTCACCCCTCCACTTT.

The rearrangement joins TRBV29-1 to TRBJ2-1; D may be TRBD1 (6 bases). The length of the CDR3 is 14 residues. Between the trimmed V and J ends, which lost 7 bases and 5 bases, there was a span of 18 bases. CDR1 and CDR2 (germline): SQVTM, ANQGSEA. The CDR3 bases are TGCAGCGAAGGGGGACCCCCAGATAACAATGAGCAGTTCTTC. Translation gives CSEGGPPDNNEQFF.

This sequence joins TRBV20-1 and TRBJ2-3; D is possibly TRBD2 (5 bases). Germline loops: CDR1 DFQATT, CDR2 SNEGSKA (reference sequence). V shed 3 bases and J shed 1 base, with 17 bases lying between them. The CDR3 consists of 16 residues. CDR3 loop: CSASVGQNSGTDTQYF. The CDR3 coding sequence is TGCAGTGCTAGTGTCGGGCAAAATAGCGGCACAGATACGCAGTATTTT.

Only one count was recorded for this clone. This chain uses TRBV5-8 with TRBJ2-1; weak D call: TRBD2 (5 bases). This CDR3 contains 13 residues. V lost 3 bases and J 10 bases, leaving 14 bases between the germline ends. From germline, CDR1 is SGHTS and CDR2 YDEGEE. CDR3 protein: CASSSDSFGEQFF. The CDR3 coding sequence is TGTGCCAGCAGCTCGGACTCTTTCGGCGAGCAGTTCTTC.

The chain is built from TRBV19 and TRBJ1-5, with a tentative D call TRBD1 (6 bases). The germline V and J ends were trimmed by 1 base and 3 bases, with 10 bases remaining between them. CDR1 and CDR2 from the germline V gene are LNHDA and SQIVND (reference sequence). This CDR3 region has 15 residues. CDR3 protein: CASSIGRGTNQPQHF. CDR3 bases: TGTGCCAGTAGTATAGGCAGGGGCACCAATCAGCCCCAGCATTTT.

This CDR3 reads CASSQDRSSGPEAEQFF. DNA of the CDR3: TGCGCCAGCAGCCAAGATCGGTCTAGCGGACCCGAGGCTGAGCAGTTCTTC. The chain couples TRBV4-1 to TRBJ2-1; the match to TRBD2 covers 7 bases. The germline CDR1 and CDR2 sequences are MGHRA and YSYEKL. This CDR3 spans 17 amino acids. J gave up 9 bases and V 0 bases, and 14 bases lay outside the gene matches.

V is TRBV2 and J is TRBJ2-1, with 8 bases that match TRBD1. The germline gives CDR1 SNHLY, CDR2 FYNNEI. The CDR3 spans 15 residues. V gave up 6 bases and J gave up 4 bases; unmatched junction bases: 8. The CDR3 spells CASSPRGTGYNEQFF. The CDR3 nucleotides are TGTGCCAGCAGCCCCAGGGGGACAGGATACAATGAGCAGTTCTTC.

This rearrangement joins TRBV6-5 to TRBJ1-4; 7 nucleotides agree with TRBD1. Germline lookup yields CDR1 MNHEY and CDR2 SVGAGI. Trimming took 0 bases from V and 4 from J; bases not matched to a gene: 5. The CDR3 length is 16 residues. This chain's CDR3 is CASSYSSGQVNEKLFF. Here the CDR3 DNA reads TGTGCCAGCAGTTACTCGAGCGGACAGGTTAATGAAAAACTGTTTTTT.

The rearrangement uses TRBV5-8 and TRBJ1-5; TRBD1 might be the D (6 bases). Trimming stripped 4 bases from V and 4 bases from J, with 24 bases between. Germline loops: CDR1 SGHTS, CDR2 YDEGEE. The CDR3 length is 18 residues. This CDR3 is CASSRLAGTTGGNQPQHF. CDR3 DNA: TGTGCCAGCAGCCGCTTGGCCGGGACAACGGGGGGGAATCAGCCCCAGCATTTT.

The chain combines TRBV5-1 with TRBJ2-5; 9 nucleotides agree with TRBD2. There are 16 residues in the CDR3. The V and J ends lost 1 base and 4 bases, in that order; junction bases with no gene match: 8. The germline V gene encodes CDR1 SGHRS and CDR2 YFSETQ. The CDR3 DNA sequence: TGCGCCAGCAGCTTGAATCTAGCGGGGATCGGAGAGACCCAGTACTTC. This sequence encodes CASSLNLAGIGETQYF. The full variable domain, completed using reference TRBV5-1 and TRBJ2-5, is KAGVTQTPRYLIKTRGQQVTLSCSPISGHRSVSWYQQTPGQGLQFLFEYFSETQRNKGNFPGRFSGRQFSNSRSEMNVSTLELGDSALYLCASSLNLAGIGETQYFGPGTRLLVL.

This clone came up once. V usage is TRBV6-5 and J usage is TRBJ1-5; possibly TRBD1 for D (5 bases). Germline values: CDR1 MNHEY, CDR2 SVGAGI. The length of the CDR3 is 14 residues. Deletions cut 6 bases from V and 3 bases from J, with 12 bases between. The CDR3 protein is CASRGGGNNQPQHF. The CDR3 DNA reads as TGTGCCAGCAGGGGGGGAGGGAACAATCAGCCCCAGCATTTT.

This chain links TRBV29-1 with TRBJ1-5; 7 bases are a match to TRBD1. The CDR3 has 12 amino acids. Germline-derived CDR1 and CDR2 are SQVTM and ANQGSEA. The V gene end was trimmed by 5 bases and the J gene end by 7 bases; junction bases not matched to a gene: 5. The DNA of the CDR3 is TGCAGCGTTAGACAGGGCGGCCAGCCCCAGCATTTT. It yields the protein CSVRQGGQPQHF.

The chain uses TRBV28 and TRBJ1-5, with a tentative D call TRBD1 (6 bases). This CDR3 comprises 18 residues. CDR1 MDHEN and CDR2 SYDVKM come from the germline V gene. The V end lost 2 bases, the J end lost 2 bases, and 19 bases lay between the germline ends. The CDR3 bases are TGTGCCAGCAGTTTAGCGTTCTACAGGGAGGGCGGCAATCAGCCCCAGCATTTT. As protein: CASSLAFYREGGNQPQHF.

This clone showed up just a few times. The V call is TRBV5-1, the J call TRBJ1-3; no clear D gene. The CDR3 extends over 13 amino acids. Germline V CDR1 and CDR2: SGHRS, YFSETQ. The V end was cut by 5 bases, the J end by 0 bases, with 6 bases between. CDR3 bases: TGCGCCAGCAGTGAGGGCTCTGGAAACACCATATATTTT. Residues: CASSEGSGNTIYF.

The chain couples TRBV6-5 to TRBJ1-5, with a weak D call TRBD1 (6 bases). CDR1 and CDR2 (germline): MNHEY, SVGAGI. This CDR3 region has 15 residues. The V end was cut by 10 bases, the J end by 0 bases, with 16 bases between. In nucleotides, the CDR3 is TGTGCCATCGACCCAGGGGCTTATAGCAATCAGCCCCAGCATTTT. Encoded protein: CAIDPGAYSNQPQHF.

The CDR3 spells CASRPGGATNEKLFF. The CDR3 bases are TGTGCCAGCCGACCGGGGGGCGCGACTAATGAAAAACTGTTTTTT. This chain connects TRBV7-9 to TRBJ1-4, with D possibly being TRBD1 (6 bases). The CDR3 length is 15 residues. V lost 8 bases and J lost 2, with 15 bases in between. CDR1 is SEHNR, CDR2 FQNEAQ, per germline (reference sequence).

Details on this clone: At one boundary the junction diverges from the germline segment, which might be a read error. This chain joins TRBV7-7 and TRBJ2-2; 14 nucleotides align to TRBD2. The CDR3 totals 17 residues. Germline CDR1 SSHAT, CDR2 FNYEAQ (reference sequence). In nucleotides, the CDR3 is TGTGCTAGCAGGAGGATGGGACTAGCGGGAGTGTCCGGGGAGCTGTTTTTT. Translated, it gives CASRRMGLAGVSGELFF.

This sequence joins TRBV11-2 and TRBJ2-1; 15 nucleotides match TRBD2. The CDR3 sequence is 18 residues long. Germline V gene data show CDR1 as SGHAT and CDR2 as FQNNGV. With V trimmed by 1 base and J by 7 bases, 8 bases remained unmatched. The CDR3 sequence is CASSLGRGTSGRSNEQFF. The CDR3 coding sequence is TGTGCCAGCAGCTTAGGCAGAGGGACTAGCGGGAGGTCGAATGAGCAGTTCTTC.

This sequence joins TRBV5-1 and TRBJ1-2; D gene unclear. Trimming took off 0 bases at V and 1 base at J, with 7 bases between the two ends. The CDR3 is 14 amino acids. Germline values: CDR1 SGHRS, CDR2 YFSETQ. The DNA of the CDR3 is TGCGCCAGCAGCTTGGCCAACAGTAACTATGGCTACACCTTC. Protein product: CASSLANSNYGYTF.

In regard to this clone: Other DNA sequences within the sample encode an identical CDR3. The J gene is TRBJ2-3, the V gene TRBV6-6; 15 bases are shared with TRBD2. The CDR3 extends over 16 amino acids. The germline V gene encodes CDR1 MNHNY and CDR2 SVGAGI (reference sequence). J gave up 4 bases and V 5 bases, and 4 bases lay outside the gene matches. This CDR3 is CASSRGLAGGADTQYF. CDR3 nucleotide sequence: TGTGCCAGCAGTAGAGGACTAGCGGGGGGGGCAGATACGCAGTATTTT.

The table lists this clone with a few counts. This chain uses TRBV24-1 with TRBJ2-3; 7 bases are shared with TRBD1. The CDR3 is 14 residues long. CDR1 and CDR2 (germline): KGHDR, SFDVKD. V lost 4 bases and J lost 3; bases outside the gene matches: 3. CDR3 bases: TGTGCCACCAGTGAGGCAGGGGGAACAGATACGCAGTATTTT. This encodes CATSEAGGTDTQYF.

This sequence joins TRBV10-3 and TRBJ2-7, with TRBD1 as a possible D gene (5 bases). Trimming shortened V by 4 bases and J by 2 bases, and 12 bases separated the two germline ends. Germline CDR1 ENHRY, CDR2 SYGVKD. The CDR3 has 14 amino acids. CDR3 DNA: TGTGCCATCAGTGTAGGAACAGGAGCCTACGAGCAGTACTTC. Amino acids: CAISVGTGAYEQYF.

The CDR3, as DNA: TGTGCCAGCAGCTCCGGGACTTATAGCACAGATACGCAGTATTTT. This encodes CASSSGTYSTDTQYF. The rearrangement links TRBV7-3 to TRBJ2-3, with D possibly matching TRBD2 (6 bases). The germline V and J ends were trimmed by 4 bases and 0 bases, with 11 bases remaining between them. This CDR3 is 15 amino acids long. Germline CDR1 is SGHTA and CDR2 is FQGTGA. Variable domain in full (rest from reference TRBV7-3 and TRBJ2-3): GAGVSQTPSNKVTEKGKYVELRCDPISGHTALYWYRQSLGQGPEFLIYFQGTGAADDSGLPNDRFFAVRPEGSVSTLKIQRTERGDSAVYLCASSSGTYSTDTQYFGPGTRLTVL.

To note about this clone: The sample carries other DNA sequences with the same CDR3. The CDR3 nucleotides read TGTGCCAGCAGCGTAGGGGCTAACACTGAAGCTTTCTTT. Translation: CASSVGANTEAFF. The chain carries TRBV9 and TRBJ1-1; D not resolved. V lost 0 bases, J lost 2 bases, and 5 bases lay in between. The length of the CDR3 is 13 residues. The germline CDR1 and CDR2 sequences are SGDLS and YYNGEE.

The V call is TRBV15, the J call TRBJ1-3; weak D call: TRBD1 (6 bases). This CDR3 contains 18 residues. Germline CDR1 reads LNHNV; CDR2 reads YYDKDF (reference sequence). V lost 1 base and J 2 bases, leaving 18 bases between the germline ends. CDR3 region: CATSRGRPGGSTGNTIYF. The CDR3 DNA reads as TGTGCCACCAGCAGAGGCCGGCCTGGGGGCTCGACTGGAAACACCATATATTTT. The entire variable domain, with the rest obtained from reference TRBV15 and TRBJ1-3, is as follows: DAMVIQNPRYQVTQFGKPVTLSCSQTLNHNVMYWYQQKSSQAPKLLFHYYDKDFNNEADTPDNFQSRRPNTSFCFLDIRSPGLGDTAMYLCATSRGRPGGSTGNTIYFGEGSWLTVV.

The chain carries TRBV7-9 and TRBJ1-1, with 7 bases lining up with TRBD1. Germline V gives CDR1 SEHNR, CDR2 FQNEAQ (reference sequence). The CDR3 is made up of 14 amino acids. Trimming at V came to 5 bases and at J to 3 bases, leaving 6 bases not matched to a gene. The DNA for the CDR3 is TGTGCCAGCAGCAACAGGGGTTCGGACACTGAAGCTTTCTTT. As protein: CASSNRGSDTEAFF.

Here the CDR3 DNA reads TGTGCCAGCAGCTTAGGGCGGCGGTTTCAGTACTTC. This encodes CASSLGRRFQYF. The chain has TRBV11-2 and TRBJ2-4, with D unresolved. Between the trimmed V and J ends, which lost 1 base and 11 bases, there was a span of 9 bases. The CDR3 consists of 12 residues. Germline loops: CDR1 SGHAT, CDR2 FQNNGV.

Here the CDR3 reads CASRRDRTDEQYF. As DNA, the CDR3 is TGTGCCAGCAGACGGGACAGAACGGACGAGCAGTACTTC. The chain is built from TRBV7-8 and TRBJ2-7, with 7 bases fitting TRBD1. Germline CDR1 and CDR2: SGHVS and FQNEAQ. The CDR3 covers 13 residues. J gave up 5 bases and V 6 bases, and 7 bases lay outside the gene matches.

The J gene is TRBJ1-5, the V gene TRBV28; D possibly corresponds to TRBD1 (5 bases). The CDR3 loop spans 16 amino acids. The germline V gene encodes CDR1 MDHEN and CDR2 SYDVKM. V was pared by 6 bases and J by 5 bases, with 20 bases between. The CDR3 region has the DNA TGTGCCAGCAGCCGCGGCGCAGGGAAAAATCATCAGCCCCAGCATTTT. It codes for CASSRGAGKNHQPQHF.

The rearrangement uses TRBV28 and TRBJ2-5; 11 nucleotides match TRBD1. V was clipped by 4 bases and J by 2 bases; unmatched bases: 9. Germline lookup yields CDR1 MDHEN and CDR2 SYDVKM. The CDR3 extends over 17 amino acids. The CDR3 DNA reads TGTGCCAGCAGTTCCGGACAGGGGGCAGTTGGGCAAGAGACCCAGTACTTC. Encoded protein: CASSSGQGAVGQETQYF.

The J gene is TRBJ1-5, the V gene TRBV6-5; D may be TRBD1 (6 bases). The length of the CDR3 is 12 residues. The germline V gene has CDR1 MNHEY and CDR2 SVGAGI. Trimming left V 7 bases short and J 7 bases short, with 11 bases between. CDR3 protein: CASKPGAQPQHF. The CDR3 region has the DNA TGTGCCAGCAAACCAGGGGCACAGCCCCAGCATTTT.

V usage is TRBV27 and J usage is TRBJ2-1; possible D gene TRBD2, 6 bases. The CDR3 totals 15 residues. With 3 bases removed from V and 6 bases from J, the gap between germline ends came to 15 bases. CDR1 is MNHEY, CDR2 SMNVEV, per germline (reference sequence). Here the CDR3 reads CASSLIGSLSNEQFF. DNA of the CDR3: TGTGCCAGCAGTTTGATCGGGAGCCTTTCCAATGAGCAGTTCTTC.